Shown below are 30 T cell receptor beta chains from a single sample sequenced in a study of regulatory T cells in long-lasting Graves disease. Time point indicated: newly diagnosed GD, antithyroid drugs for less than 3 months. Following extraction of RNA from PBMCs, that RNA was used to make the TCR library. Through Arm-PCR of CDR3 regions and iRepertoire HTBI primers, TCR beta libraries were built. TCRdb used MiXCR to reprocess the multiplex PCR reads, holding one entry per CDR3 protein. The sample includes under 400,000 distinct CDR3 sequences, over 15% seen only once; the top ten take 25% to 30%. The data were also submitted as part of a second study, on T cells in Graves' hyperthyroidism and ophthalmopathy.

The sample here was peripheral blood mononuclear cells (PBMCs), taken at new diagnosis, from a patient treated with antithyroid drugs. These receptors were collected from a man aged 40-49 years with Graves disease.

The V gene is TRBV4-3, the J gene TRBJ2-2; D gene ambiguous. The CDR3 spans 14 residues. The germline gives CDR1 LGHNA, CDR2 YSLEER. The ends were cut back, 0 bases at V and 6 bases at J, with 8 bases in the middle. The CDR3, as DNA: TGCGCCAGCAGCCAAGAGTGGCGTTCCGGGGAGCTGTTTTTT. Translated, it gives CASSQEWRSGELFF.

V is TRBV29-1 and J is TRBJ2-5; 8 positions agree with TRBD1. Germline loops: CDR1 SQVTM, CDR2 ANQGSEA. The CDR3 extends over 15 amino acids. With V trimmed by 2 bases and J by 5 bases, 10 bases remained unmatched. The CDR3 DNA sequence: TGCAGCGTTGAAATAGCCTACAGGGGGGACGAGACCCAGTACTTC. Amino acid sequence: CSVEIAYRGDETQYF.

This clonotype was seen many times. The J gene is TRBJ1-5, the V gene TRBV30; a possible D gene is TRBD1 (5 bases). The CDR3 is 14 amino acids. The germline V gene has CDR1 GTSNPN and CDR2 SVGIG (reference sequence). Trimming pared 4 bases from V and 5 bases from J, leaving 15 bases between. CDR3 bases: TGTGCCTGGACCTCGGGAGTGGGGGATCAGCCCCAGCATTTT. Translation gives CAWTSGVGDQPQHF.

To note about this clonotype: One end of the junction is discordant with germline, which a read error may explain. The chain combines TRBV6-1 with TRBJ1-6, with D maybe TRBD1 (5 bases). Germline V CDR1 and CDR2: MNHNS, SASEGT. The CDR3 is 17 residues long. The CDR3 sequence: CASSERRASSYNSPPHF. For the CDR3, the DNA is TGTGCCAGCAGTGAACGCAGGGCAAGCTCCTATAATTCACCCCCCCACTTT.

This clonotype has ten or more counts. This chain links TRBV5-6 with TRBJ1-2, with unresolved D. Germline CDR1 is SGHDT and CDR2 is YYEEEE. V gave up 0 bases and J gave up 4 bases, with 7 bases separating them. CDR3 size: 13 residues. The CDR3 is CASSLGGSYGYTF. The DNA for the CDR3 is TGTGCCAGCAGCTTGGGGGGATCCTATGGCTACACCTTC.

There are many counts of this clonotype. The chain couples TRBV6-1 to TRBJ2-3; 7 bases agree with TRBD1. CDR1 and CDR2 (germline): MNHNS, SASEGT. Trimming cost V 8 bases and J 1 base; bases outside gene matches: 3. The CDR3 contains 13 residues. CDR3 sequence reads: CASDRVRTDTQYF. CDR3 DNA: TGTGCCAGCGACAGGGTCCGCACAGATACGCAGTATTTT.

This clonotype was detected many times. This chain joins TRBV28 and TRBJ1-5; D is perhaps TRBD1 (5 bases). Between the trimmed V and J ends, which lost 10 bases and 0 bases, there was a span of 16 bases. In germline, CDR1 is MDHEN, CDR2 SYDVKM. This CDR3 has 15 amino acids. In nucleotides, the CDR3 is TGTGCCACCGTTGGGTGGACAAATAGCAATCAGCCCCAGCATTTT. Amino acid sequence: CATVGWTNSNQPQHF.

The sample holds a few counts of this clonotype. A clone one base away is much larger, so this may be a read error. The gene calls are TRBV5-4 and TRBJ2-1; D not certain. CDR1 is SGHNT, CDR2 YYREEE, per germline (reference sequence). The CDR3 runs to 12 residues. The CDR3 coding sequence is TGTGCCAGCAGCTCGACCTACAGTGAGCAGTTCTTC. It specifies CASSSTYSEQFF. The full variable domain, in which reference TRBV5-4 and TRBJ2-1 provide the parts outside the CDR3, is ETGVTQSPTHLIKTRGQQVTLRCSSQSGHNTVSWYQQALGQGPQFIFQYYREEENGRGNFPPRFSGLQFPNYSSELNVNALELDDSALYLCASSSTYSEQFFGPGTRLTVL.

This clonotype was observed at least ten times. This chain connects TRBV3-1 to TRBJ1-1; D gene unclear. Between the trimmed V and J ends, which lost 1 base and 3 bases, there was a span of 9 bases. The CDR3 length is 14 residues. CDR1 and CDR2 from the germline V gene are LGHDT and YNNKEL (reference sequence). Here the CDR3 reads CASSQVGPDTEAFF. Here the CDR3 DNA reads TGTGCCAGCAGCCAAGTCGGGCCCGACACTGAAGCTTTCTTT.

This clonotype was detected ten times or more. The CDR3: CSAMGYPYGYTF. As DNA, the CDR3 is TGCAGTGCTATGGGGTACCCTTATGGCTACACCTTC. The chain employs TRBV20-1 and TRBJ1-2, with D unclear. The CDR3 runs 12 residues. Deletions cut 4 bases from V and 5 bases from J, with 11 bases between. Germline V gives CDR1 DFQATT, CDR2 SNEGSKA (reference sequence).

This clonotype was counted between two and nine times. This sequence joins TRBV29-1 and TRBJ2-1; D remains ambiguous. V was pared by 6 bases and J by 4 bases, with 4 bases between. Germline V gene data show CDR1 as SQVTM and CDR2 as ANQGSEA. The CDR3 is 10 residues long. The CDR3 is CSVFYNEQFF. In nucleotides, the CDR3 is TGCAGCGTCTTTTACAATGAGCAGTTCTTC.

This chain connects TRBV27 to TRBJ2-7, with 9 bases matching TRBD2. The CDR3 covers 16 residues. The V segment lost 4 bases and the J segment 3 bases; nucleotides outside the gene matches: 10. Germline V gene lookup returns CDR1 MNHEY and CDR2 SMNVEV (reference sequence). CDR3 protein: CASSSPQGGGDYEQYF. CDR3 DNA: TGTGCCAGCAGTTCCCCCCAAGGCGGGGGGGACTACGAGCAGTACTTC.

This clonotype was picked up many times. The rearrangement links TRBV29-1 to TRBJ2-1; D perhaps matches TRBD1 (5 bases). Trimming removed 4 bases at V and 8 bases at J, with 9 bases between. The CDR3 extends over 11 amino acids. From germline, CDR1 is SQVTM and CDR2 ANQGSEA. The CDR3 reads CSVVHRHEQFF. CDR3 nucleotide sequence: TGCAGCGTTGTCCACAGGCATGAGCAGTTCTTC.

This rearrangement joins TRBV7-3 to TRBJ2-7; TRBD2 is a possible D gene (6 bases). Germline loops: CDR1 SGHTA, CDR2 FQGTGA. The CDR3 has 13 residues. Trimming took off 2 bases at V and 5 bases at J, with 10 bases between the two ends. CDR3 sequence reads: CASSLRGGHEQYF. The CDR3 DNA reads as TGTGCCAGCAGCTTACGGGGAGGCCACGAGCAGTACTTC.

At least ten counts were recorded for this clonotype. The chain uses TRBV11-1 and TRBJ2-5; D is unclear. Trimming shortened V by 2 bases and J by 5 bases, and 15 bases separated the two germline ends. Germline V gene sequence: CDR1 SGHAT, CDR2 FQDESV (reference sequence). This CDR3 has 15 amino acids. Here the CDR3 reads CASSLPLSERETQYF. CDR3 coding DNA: TGTGCCAGCAGCTTACCACTATCTGAGAGGGAGACCCAGTACTTC. The full variable domain, completed using reference TRBV11-1 and TRBJ2-5, is EAEVAQSPRYKITEKSQAVAFWCDPISGHATLYWYRQILGQGPELLVQFQDESVVDDSQLPKDRFSAERLKGVDSTLKIQPAELGDSAMYLCASSLPLSERETQYFGPGTRLLVL.

V is TRBV20-1 and J is TRBJ1-6; D perhaps matches TRBD1 (6 bases). This CDR3 spans 14 amino acids. Trimming pared 3 bases from V and 9 bases from J, leaving 15 bases between. Germline values: CDR1 DFQATT, CDR2 SNEGSKA (reference sequence). CDR3 DNA: TGCAGTGCTAGCAGGACAGTTAGACTTTCACCCCTCCACTTT. Protein product: CSASRTVRLSPLHF.

This clonotype was observed many times. This rearrangement joins TRBV20-1 to TRBJ2-3, with D possibly matching TRBD2 (5 bases). Trimming cost V 6 bases and J 0 bases, with 19 bases left between them. Germline CDR1 DFQATT, CDR2 SNEGSKA (reference sequence). CDR3 length: 16 residues. The CDR3 is CSAGPFSEYSTDTQYF. Here the CDR3 DNA reads TGCAGTGCCGGGCCCTTTAGCGAGTATAGCACAGATACGCAGTATTTT.

This clonotype occurred a few times. The rearrangement joins TRBV7-2 to TRBJ2-1; 8 bases fit TRBD2. Trimming took 2 bases from V and 8 from J; bases not matched to a gene: 8. Germline CDR1 SGHTA, CDR2 FQGNSA. The CDR3 is made up of 15 amino acids. The CDR3 spells CASSLYGGAGDEQFF. CDR3 nucleotide sequence: TGTGCCAGCAGCTTATACGGGGGGGCTGGGGATGAGCAGTTCTTC.

V and J are TRBV4-2 and TRBJ2-1, with D unresolved. The DNA matches TRBJ2-5 better at its end, which makes the J call doubtful. CDR3 length: 15 amino acids. Germline assignment: CDR1 LGHNA and CDR2 YNFKEQ. The CDR3: CASSTSVGGEETQYF. For the CDR3, the DNA is TGTGCCAGCAGCACCAGTGTCGGTGGAGAAGAGACCCAGTACTTC.

This clonotype showed up many times. The rearrangement links TRBV5-8 to TRBJ2-5; 10 positions agree with TRBD1. Germline CDR1 SGHTS, CDR2 YDEGEE. V lost 3 bases to trimming and J lost 4 bases; unmatched junction nucleotides: 6. The CDR3 runs to 15 residues. Here the CDR3 reads CASSWVDRGRETQYF. The CDR3 nucleotides are TGTGCCAGCAGCTGGGTCGACAGGGGGCGAGAGACCCAGTACTTC.

The sample holds many counts of this clonotype. The gene calls are TRBV2 and TRBJ2-3; D ambiguous. The V and J ends lost 7 bases and 1 base respectively, with 12 bases between them. Germline lookup yields CDR1 SNHLY and CDR2 FYNNEI. The CDR3 is 14 amino acids. DNA for the CDR3: TGTGCCAGCACTTTCTTGAAGGGCACAGATACGCAGTATTTT. Translating gives CASTFLKGTDTQYF.

This clonotype has more than one count but fewer than ten. The J gene is TRBJ1-2, the V gene TRBV5-4; D remains unclear. With 0 bases removed from V and 4 bases from J, the gap between germline ends came to 7 bases. Germline CDR1 and CDR2: SGHNT and YYREEE (reference sequence). CDR3 length equals 13 residues. This chain's CDR3 is CASSLELAYGYTF. In DNA form, the CDR3 reads TGTGCCAGCAGCTTGGAGTTGGCCTATGGCTACACCTTC.

This chain uses TRBV27 with TRBJ1-5; D uncertain. Per the germline V gene, CDR1 is MNHEY and CDR2 is SMNVEV (reference sequence). This CDR3 contains 15 residues. Between the trimmed V and J ends, which lost 2 bases and 5 bases, there was a span of 13 bases. CDR3 protein: CASSLEGPSYQPQHF. Written as DNA, the CDR3 is TGTGCCAGCAGTTTAGAAGGGCCCTCCTATCAGCCCCAGCATTTT.

The rearrangement links TRBV2 to TRBJ1-2, with 9 bases aligning to TRBD1. The length of the CDR3 is 15 residues. The V segment lost 6 bases and the J segment 3 bases; nucleotides outside the gene matches: 8. From germline, CDR1 is SNHLY and CDR2 FYNNEI. Written as DNA, the CDR3 is TGTGCCAGCAGCGCAGACAGGGGGGGATACTATGGCTACACCTTC. Amino acid sequence: CASSADRGGYYGYTF.

This clonotype was found many times. This sequence joins TRBV20-1 and TRBJ2-2; possible D gene TRBD1, 6 bases. Deletions cut 3 bases from V and 3 bases from J, with 11 bases between. The V gene's germline CDR1 is DFQATT and CDR2 SNEGSKA (reference sequence). This CDR3 is 14 amino acids long. This chain's CDR3 is CSARRQVYTGELFF. CDR3 bases: TGCAGTGCTAGGAGACAGGTTTACACCGGGGAGCTGTTTTTT.

V is TRBV27 and J is TRBJ1-1, with TRBD1 identical over 7 bases. This CDR3 comprises 13 residues. J was trimmed by 9 bases and V by 5 bases; bases with no gene match: 9. Germline CDR1 MNHEY, CDR2 SMNVEV (reference sequence). CDR3 region: CASSPSRQGKAFF. In DNA form, the CDR3 reads TGTGCCAGCAGTCCCTCAAGACAGGGTAAAGCTTTCTTT.

This clonotype was counted many times. The DNA of the CDR3 is TGTGCCAGCAGTTCCCGTCTTGGCGGGGGGGCCTCGCATACGCAGTATTTT. It translates to CASSSRLGGGASHTQYF. The chain is built from TRBV12-3 or TRBV12-4 and TRBJ2-3; 9 bases align to TRBD2. V shed 4 bases and J 7 bases; nucleotides not matched to a gene: 15. CDR3 size: 17 residues.

This clonotype was recorded many times. The chain is built from TRBV10-3 and TRBJ2-7, with no clear D. CDR3 length equals 15 residues. Germline values: CDR1 ENHRY, CDR2 SYGVKD. V was clipped by 4 bases and J by 6 bases, with 19 bases between them. The CDR3 here is CAISGTGSQTTEQYF. CDR3 nucleotides: TGTGCCATCAGTGGGACCGGGTCTCAAACGACCGAGCAGTACTTC.

As regards this clonotype: This may come from a read error, since a much larger clone is one base off. The rearrangement joins TRBV3-1 to TRBJ1-1, with a weak D call TRBD1 (5 bases). The CDR3 covers 14 residues. Germline V lookup: CDR1 LGHDT, CDR2 YNNKEL (reference sequence). CDR3 bases: TGTGCCAGCAGCCTATACCCCGGGACCGTGGATGCTCTCTTT. Protein: CASSLYPGTVDALF.

This clonotype was detected ten times or more. The chain is built from TRBV27 and TRBJ1-1; a weak D match, TRBD1 (6 bases). The ends were cut back, 5 bases at V and 7 bases at J, with 11 bases in the middle. From germline, CDR1 is MNHEY and CDR2 SMNVEV (reference sequence). CDR3 length: 12 residues. CDR3 region: CASSLRGGEAFF. In nucleotides, the CDR3 is TGTGCCAGCAGTCTCAGGGGAGGTGAAGCTTTCTTT.